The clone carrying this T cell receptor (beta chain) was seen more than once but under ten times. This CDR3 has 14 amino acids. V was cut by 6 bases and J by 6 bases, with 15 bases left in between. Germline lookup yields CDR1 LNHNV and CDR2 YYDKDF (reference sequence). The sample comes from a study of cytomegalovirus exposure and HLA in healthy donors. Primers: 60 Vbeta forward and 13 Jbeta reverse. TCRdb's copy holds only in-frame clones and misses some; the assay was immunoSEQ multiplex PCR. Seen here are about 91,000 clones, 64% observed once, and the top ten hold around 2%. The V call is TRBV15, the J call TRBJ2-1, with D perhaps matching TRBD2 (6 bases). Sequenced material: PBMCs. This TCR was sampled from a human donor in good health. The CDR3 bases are TGTGCCACCAGTCGCGACGGGGGTTCCAATGAGCAGTTCTTC. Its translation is CATSRDGGSNEQFF.